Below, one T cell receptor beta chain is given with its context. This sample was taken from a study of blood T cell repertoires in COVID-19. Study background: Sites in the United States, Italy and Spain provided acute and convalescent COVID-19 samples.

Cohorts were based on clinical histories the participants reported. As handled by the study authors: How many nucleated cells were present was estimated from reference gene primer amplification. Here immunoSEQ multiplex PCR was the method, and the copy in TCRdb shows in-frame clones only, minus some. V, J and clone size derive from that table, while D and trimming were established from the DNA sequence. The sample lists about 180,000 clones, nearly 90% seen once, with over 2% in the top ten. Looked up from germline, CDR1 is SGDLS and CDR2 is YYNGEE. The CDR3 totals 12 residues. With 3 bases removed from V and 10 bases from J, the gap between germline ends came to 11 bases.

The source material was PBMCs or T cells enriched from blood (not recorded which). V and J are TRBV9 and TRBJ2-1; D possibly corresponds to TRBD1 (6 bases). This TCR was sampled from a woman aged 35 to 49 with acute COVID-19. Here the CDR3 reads CASSAQGREQFF. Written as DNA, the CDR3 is TGTGCCAGCAGCGCACAGGGAAGGGAGCAGTTCTTC.